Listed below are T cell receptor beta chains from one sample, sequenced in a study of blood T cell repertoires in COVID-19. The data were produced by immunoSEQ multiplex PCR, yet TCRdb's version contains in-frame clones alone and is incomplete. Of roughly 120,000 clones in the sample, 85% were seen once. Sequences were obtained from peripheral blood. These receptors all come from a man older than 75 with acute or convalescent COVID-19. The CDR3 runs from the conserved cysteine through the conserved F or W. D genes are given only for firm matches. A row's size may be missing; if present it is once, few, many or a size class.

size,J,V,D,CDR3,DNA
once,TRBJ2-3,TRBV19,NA,CASSTAVTDTQYF,TGTGCCAGTAGTACTGCGGTCACAGATACGCAGTATTTT
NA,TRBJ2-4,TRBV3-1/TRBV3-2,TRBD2,CASSAPLLAGGILAKNIQYF,TGTGCCAGCAGCGCACCTCTCCTAGCGGGAGGAATCTTAGCCAAAAACATTCAGTACTTC
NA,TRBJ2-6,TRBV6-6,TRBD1,CASSRKGQATSGANVLTF,TGTGCCAGCAGTCGTAAGGGACAGGCCACCTCTGGGGCCAACGTCCTGACTTTC
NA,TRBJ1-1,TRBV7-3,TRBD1,CASSSGQKNTEAFF,TGTGCCAGCAGCTCGGGACAGAAGAACACTGAAGCTTTCTTT
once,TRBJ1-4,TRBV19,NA,CASRGSRTTNEKLFF,TGTGCCAGTCGCGGGAGCCGTACAACTAATGAAAAACTGTTTTTT
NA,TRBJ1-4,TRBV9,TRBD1,CASSVAGQGEEKLFF,TGTGCCAGCAGCGTAGCAGGGCAGGGGGAGGAAAAACTGTTTTTT
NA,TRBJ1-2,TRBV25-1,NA,CASSDFVANYGYTF,TGTGCCAGCAGTGATTTTGTAGCTAACTATGGCTACACCTTC
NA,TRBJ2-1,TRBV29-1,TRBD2,CSVEGRASGVSGNEQFF,TGCAGCGTTGAGGGGCGGGCTAGCGGGGTTTCGGGCAATGAGCAGTTCTTC
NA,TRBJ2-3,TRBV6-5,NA,CASRSYGGGADTQYF,TGTGCCAGCAGATCCTACGGCGGAGGGGCAGATACGCAGTATTTT
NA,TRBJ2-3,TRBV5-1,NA,CASSSETLKGTDTQYF,TGCGCCAGCAGCTCAGAGACACTGAAGGGCACAGATACGCAGTATTTT
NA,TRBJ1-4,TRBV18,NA,CASSLDSLATNEKLFF,TGTGCCAGCTCACTAGACAGCCTTGCAACTAATGAAAAACTGTTTTTT
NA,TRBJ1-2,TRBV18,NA,CASSRLTGDYGYTF,TGTGCCAGCTCTCGATTAACGGGGGACTATGGCTACACCTTC
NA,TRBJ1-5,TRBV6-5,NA,CASRRQHNQPQHF,TGTGCCAGCCGAAGACAGCACAATCAGCCCCAGCATTTT
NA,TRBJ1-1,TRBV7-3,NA,CASSFILQNTEAFF,TGTGCCAGCAGCTTCATCTTACAAAACACTGAAGCTTTCTTT
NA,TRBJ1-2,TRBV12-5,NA,CASGLVNMGTGRYGYTF,TGTGCTAGTGGTTTGGTAAATATGGGAACAGGGCGGTATGGCTACACCTTC
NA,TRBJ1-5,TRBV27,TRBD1,CASSKTGDQPQHF,TGTGCCAGCAGCAAGACAGGGGATCAGCCCCAGCATTTT
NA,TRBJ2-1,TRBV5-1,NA,CASSLDPSSGEQFF,TGCGCCAGCAGCTTGGATCCTTCTTCGGGTGAGCAGTTCTTC
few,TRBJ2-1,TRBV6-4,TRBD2,CASSDGLAGGHNEQFF,TGTGCCAGCAGTGACGGACTAGCGGGGGGGCACAATGAGCAGTTCTTC
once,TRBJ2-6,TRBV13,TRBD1,CASSSAGQGPPSSGANVLTF,TGTGCCAGCAGCTCCGCGGGACAGGGGCCTCCCAGCTCTGGGGCCAACGTCCTGACTTTC
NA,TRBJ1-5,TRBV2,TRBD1,CASSVRSGGNSNQPQHF,TGTGCCAGCAGTGTGAGGTCAGGGGGAAATAGCAATCAGCCCCAGCATTTT
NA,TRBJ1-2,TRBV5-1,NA,CASSSLGSTSYGYTF,TGCGCCAGCAGCTCCCTGGGGAGCACATCCTATGGCTACACCTTC
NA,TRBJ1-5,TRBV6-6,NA,CASNIAGGNQPQHF,TGTGCCAGCAACATTGCAGGGGGCAATCAGCCCCAGCATTTT
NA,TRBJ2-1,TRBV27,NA,CASSRDLSFTYNEQFF,TGTGCCAGCAGCCGAGATTTATCGTTTACCTACAATGAGCAGTTCTTC
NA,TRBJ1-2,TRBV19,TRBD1,CASSTQGDRGSYTF,TGTGCCAGTAGTACTCAAGGTGACAGGGGGAGCTACACCTTC
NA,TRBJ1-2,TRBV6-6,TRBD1,CASSGQGFDYGYTF,TGTGCCAGCAGCGGACAGGGGTTTGACTATGGCTACACCTTC
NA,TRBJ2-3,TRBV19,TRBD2,CASSITSGSTDTQYF,TGTGCCAGTAGTATAACTAGCGGGAGCACAGATACGCAGTATTTT
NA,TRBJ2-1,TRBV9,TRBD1,CASSVIGTGEQFF,TGTGCCAGCAGCGTAATTGGGACAGGAGAGCAGTTCTTC
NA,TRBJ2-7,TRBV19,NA,CASRTYAGSSYEQYF,TGTGCCAGTAGAACCTACGCGGGGAGCTCCTACGAGCAGTACTTC
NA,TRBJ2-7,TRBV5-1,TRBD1,CASSLEGQFYYEQYF,TGCGCCAGCAGCTTGGAGGGACAGTTTTACTACGAGCAGTACTTC
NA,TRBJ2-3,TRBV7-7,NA,CASSLARVETRTDTQYF,TGTGCTAGCAGCTTAGCCAGGGTGGAGACTCGCACAGATACGCAGTATTTT
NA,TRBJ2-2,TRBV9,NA,CASSVATSPGELFF,TGTGCCAGCAGCGTAGCTACTAGCCCCGGGGAGCTGTTTTTT
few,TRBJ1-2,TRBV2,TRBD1,CASSGYTGTGGINYGYTF,TGTGCCAGCAGTGGATATACGGGGACAGGGGGTATTAACTATGGCTACACCTTC
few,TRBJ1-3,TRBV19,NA,CASGGDILSGNTIYF,TGTGCCAGTGGTGGGGACATCCTCTCTGGAAACACCATATATTTT
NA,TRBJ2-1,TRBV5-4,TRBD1,CASRRDRGEGHQFF,TGTGCCAGCAGGCGTGACAGGGGCGAAGGCCATCAGTTCTTC
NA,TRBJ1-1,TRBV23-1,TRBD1,CASSPSQTGDTEAFF,TGCGCCAGCAGTCCCTCCCAAACAGGGGACACTGAAGCTTTCTTT
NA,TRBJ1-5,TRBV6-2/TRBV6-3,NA,CASSYRQDSNQPQHF,TGTGCCAGCAGTTACCGACAAGATAGCAATCAGCCCCAGCATTTT
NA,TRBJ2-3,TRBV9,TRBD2,CASSGGLVPTDTQYF,TGTGCCAGCAGCGGGGGACTAGTCCCCACAGATACGCAGTATTTT
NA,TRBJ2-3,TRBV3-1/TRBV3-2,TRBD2,CASSHGTSGGMSQDTQYF,TGTGCCAGCAGCCACGGGACTAGCGGGGGGATGTCACAAGATACGCAGTATTTT
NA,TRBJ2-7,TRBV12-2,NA,CASRLRYSGSNEQYF,TGTGCAAGTCGCTTAAGATATAGCGGGAGTAACGAGCAGTACTTC
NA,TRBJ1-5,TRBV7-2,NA,CASSRVGKSQPQHF,TGTGCCAGCAGCCGGGTGGGTAAGTCTCAGCCCCAGCATTTT
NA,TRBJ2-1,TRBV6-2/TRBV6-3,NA,CASSYSAGSNEQFF,TGTGCCAGCAGTTACTCGGCGGGTAGCAATGAGCAGTTCTTC
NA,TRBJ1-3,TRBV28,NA,CASSFRVLGNTIYF,TGTGCCAGCAGTTTTCGGGTTCTCGGAAACACCATATATTTT
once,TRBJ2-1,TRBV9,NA,CASSVGHAGNEQFF,TGTGCCAGCAGCGTGGGACATGCCGGAAATGAGCAGTTCTTC
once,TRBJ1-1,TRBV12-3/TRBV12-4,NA,CASSQQGNTEAFF,TGTGCCAGCAGCCAACAGGGGAACACTGAAGCTTTCTTT
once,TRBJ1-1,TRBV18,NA,CASSPPTPNTEAFF,TGTGCCAGCTCACCACCCACTCCGAACACTGAAGCTTTCTTT
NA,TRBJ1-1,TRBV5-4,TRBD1,CASSPDGTGKNTEAFF,TGTGCCAGCAGCCCCGATGGGACAGGGAAGAACACTGAAGCTTTCTTT
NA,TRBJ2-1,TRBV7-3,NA,CASSLSSDNEQFF,TGTGCCAGCAGCTTAAGTTCGGACAATGAGCAGTTCTTC
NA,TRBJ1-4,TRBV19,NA,CASRRTDPNEKLFF,TGTGCCAGTAGAAGGACAGATCCGAATGAAAAACTGTTTTTT
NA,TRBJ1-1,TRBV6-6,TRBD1,CASGQEKNTEAFF,TGTGCCAGTGGACAGGAAAAGAACACTGAAGCTTTCTTT
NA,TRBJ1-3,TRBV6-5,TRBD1,CASSSDREVGNTIYF,TGTGCCAGCAGTTCCGACAGGGAGGTGGGAAACACCATATATTTT
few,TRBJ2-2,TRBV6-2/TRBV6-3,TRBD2,CASSRSISRGSSHTGELFF,TGTGCCAGCAGTCGTAGTATATCTCGCGGGAGCTCCCACACCGGGGAGCTGTTTTTT
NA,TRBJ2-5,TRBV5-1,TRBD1,CASSFYPQGAQETQYF,TGCGCCAGCAGCTTCTACCCACAGGGGGCCCAAGAGACCCAGTACTTC